This TCR beta chain was captured by sequencing in a study of cytomegalovirus exposure and HLA in healthy donors. Study-wide points: Overall, roughly 170 TCR beta chains were annotated as cytomegalovirus-associated. A subsequent analysis found that TCR clusters from the first cohort also tended to co-occur in the 120 or so validation repertoires, with under 95% of cluster scores above 0.

Trimming at V came to 2 bases and at J to 3 bases, leaving 4 bases not matched to a gene. The CDR3 consists of 14 residues. CDR1 and CDR2 from the germline V gene are SGHKS and YYEKEE (reference sequence). Comment on this clone: Antigen: not known.

Generated by immunoSEQ multiplex PCR, the TCRdb table keeps only in-frame clones and is missing some. The table records about 140,000 clones, about 91% of them present only once. The receptor was isolated from a woman younger than 30 in good health and CMV-seropositive. Sequencing was performed on PBMCs. The genes are TRBV5-5 and TRBJ2-7, with 8 bases that match TRBD2. The CDR3 bases are TGTGCCAGCAGCTTAGCGGGGGTAAACTACGAGCAGTACTTC. This gives the protein CASSLAGVNYEQYF.